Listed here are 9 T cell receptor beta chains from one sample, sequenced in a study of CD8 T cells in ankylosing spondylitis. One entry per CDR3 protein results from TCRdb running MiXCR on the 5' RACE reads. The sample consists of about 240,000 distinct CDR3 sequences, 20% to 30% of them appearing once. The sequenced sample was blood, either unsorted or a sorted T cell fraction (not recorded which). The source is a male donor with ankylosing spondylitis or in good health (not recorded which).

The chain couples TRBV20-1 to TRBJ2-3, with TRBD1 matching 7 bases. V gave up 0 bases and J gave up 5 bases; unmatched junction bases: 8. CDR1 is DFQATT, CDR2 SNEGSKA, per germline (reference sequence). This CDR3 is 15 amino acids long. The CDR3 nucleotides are TGCAGTGCTAGAGATCGGAAGGACAGGAAAGATACGCAGTATTTT. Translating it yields CSARDRKDRKDTQYF.

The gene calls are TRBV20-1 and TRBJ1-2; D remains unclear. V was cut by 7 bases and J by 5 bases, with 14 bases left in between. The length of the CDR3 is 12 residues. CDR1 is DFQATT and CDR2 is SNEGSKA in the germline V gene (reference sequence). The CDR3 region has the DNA TGCAGTGGAGGGTTGGAGGTATATGGCTACACCTTC. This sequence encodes CSGGLEVYGYTF.

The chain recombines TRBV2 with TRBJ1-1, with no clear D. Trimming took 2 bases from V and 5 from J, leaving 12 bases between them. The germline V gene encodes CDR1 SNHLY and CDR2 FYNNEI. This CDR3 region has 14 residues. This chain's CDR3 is CASSEMGLGTEAFF. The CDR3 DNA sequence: TGTGCCAGCAGTGAAATGGGGTTGGGGACTGAAGCTTTCTTT. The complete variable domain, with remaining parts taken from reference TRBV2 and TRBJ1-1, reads EPEVTQTPSHQVTQMGQEVILRCVPISNHLYFYWYRQILGQKVEFLVSFYNNEISEKSEIFDDQFSVERPDGSNFTLKIRSTKLEDSAMYFCASSEMGLGTEAFFGQGTRLTVV.

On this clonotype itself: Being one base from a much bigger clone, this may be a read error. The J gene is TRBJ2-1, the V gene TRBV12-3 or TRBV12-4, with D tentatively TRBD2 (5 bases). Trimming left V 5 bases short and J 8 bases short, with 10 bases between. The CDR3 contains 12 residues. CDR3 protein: CASSKRRDEQFF. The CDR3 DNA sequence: TGTGCCAGCAGTAAGCGGCGAGATGAGCAGTTCTTC.

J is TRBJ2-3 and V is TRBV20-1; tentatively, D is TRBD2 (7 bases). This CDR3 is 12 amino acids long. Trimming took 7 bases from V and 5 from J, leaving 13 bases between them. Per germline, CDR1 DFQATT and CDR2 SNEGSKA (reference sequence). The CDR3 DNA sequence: TGCAGTGTGCGGGGGCTAGGAGATACGCAGTATTTT. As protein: CSVRGLGDTQYF.

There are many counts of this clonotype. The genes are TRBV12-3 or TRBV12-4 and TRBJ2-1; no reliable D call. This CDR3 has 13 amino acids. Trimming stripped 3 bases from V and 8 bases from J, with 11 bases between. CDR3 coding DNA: TGTGCCAGCAGTTTGTTTAGCTCAGATGAGCAGTTCTTC. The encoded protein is CASSLFSSDEQFF.

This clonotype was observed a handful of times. The CDR3 DNA reads TGCAGCGTTAACAGGGGCAAAACAGATACGCAGTATTTT. Translation: CSVNRGKTDTQYF. The chain employs TRBV29-1 and TRBJ2-3; 7 bases map to TRBD1. The CDR3 is made up of 13 amino acids. Trimming cost V 5 bases and J 3 bases; bases outside gene matches: 5. Germline V CDR1 and CDR2: SQVTM, ANQGSEA.

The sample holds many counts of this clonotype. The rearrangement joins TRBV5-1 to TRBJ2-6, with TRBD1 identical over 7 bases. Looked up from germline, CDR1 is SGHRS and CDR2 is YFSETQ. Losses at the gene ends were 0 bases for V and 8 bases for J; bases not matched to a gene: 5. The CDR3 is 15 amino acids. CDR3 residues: CASSLEGARPNVLTF. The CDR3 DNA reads TGCGCCAGCAGCTTGGAGGGGGCGCGTCCCAACGTCCTGACTTTC.

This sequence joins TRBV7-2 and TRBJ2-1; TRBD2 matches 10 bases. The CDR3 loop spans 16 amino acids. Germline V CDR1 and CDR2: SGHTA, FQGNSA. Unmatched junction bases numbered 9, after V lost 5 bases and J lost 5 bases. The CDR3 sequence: CASSNKRGGVDNEQFF. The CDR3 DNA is TGTGCCAGCAGCAATAAGCGGGGGGGTGTGGACAATGAGCAGTTCTTC.